These T cell receptor beta chains were read from a single sample in a study of T-cell reconstitution after alpha-beta-depleted transplantation in children. TCRdb reprocessed the PCR reads via MiXCR and lists one record per CDR3 protein. This sample has about 540,000 distinct CDR3 sequences, with approximately 16% found just once. The specimen comprised PBMCs from the stem cell graft donor, sampled from the stem cell graft. The receptor set was obtained from a human donor who donated a stem cell graft to a child with acute lymphoblastic leukemia. Each CDR3 is given without its conserved first and last residue. Each record gives: D gene, J gene, V gene, CDR3 protein. D genes are given only for firm matches.

TRBD2	TRBJ2-7	TRBV7-9	ASSLSSGRIYEQY
-	TRBJ2-7	TRBV29-1	SVKAPGDGSYEQY
TRBD2	TRBJ2-1	TRBV7-3	ASSLSLAGWNEQF
TRBD1	TRBJ1-1	TRBV12-3/TRBV12-4	TLSLALMGTGGRNTEAF
-	TRBJ1-3	TRBV29-1	SASQGISGNTIY
TRBD1	TRBJ2-3	TRBV5-6	ASSRGQITDTQY
-	TRBJ2-7	TRBV6-1	ASSPREFYEQY
-	TRBJ2-7	TRBV6-5	ASSSRTGQREFYEQY
-	TRBJ2-1	TRBV19	ASSRRDFYNEQF
-	TRBJ2-5	TRBV12-3/TRBV12-4	ASSFSGRETQY
TRBD1	TRBJ1-6	TRBV11-2	ASSSGGADRGTSNSPLH
-	TRBJ2-7	TRBV9	ASSVAGVSSEQY
-	TRBJ2-7	TRBV18	ASSPRAYEQY
-	TRBJ1-1	TRBV4-1	ASSPDGAYTEAF
TRBD1	TRBJ2-5	TRBV7-9	ASDDRDSRETQY
-	TRBJ2-7	TRBV4-1	ASSPGSEEQY
-	TRBJ1-2	TRBV5-1	ASSLDTYGYT
-	TRBJ1-2	TRBV29-1	SVARGGLYGYT
TRBD2	TRBJ2-7	TRBV27	ASSFLAGGPYEQY
-	TRBJ1-4	TRBV29-1	SFNGPNEKLF
TRBD2	TRBJ2-2	TRBV18	ASSPRRASGSGTGELF
TRBD2	TRBJ2-7	TRBV6-1	ASSRGLAGGHDFYEQY
TRBD2	TRBJ2-1	TRBV20-1	SAPFSGRAFYNEQF
TRBD1	TRBJ1-2	TRBV12-3/TRBV12-4	ASRRAGTDSNYGYT
-	TRBJ1-2	TRBV6-5	ASSVQGNYGYT
-	TRBJ1-1	TRBV4-1	ASTSSGVPEAF
-	TRBJ1-2	TRBV7-2	ASSLGIVGAWGGYT
TRBD1	TRBJ2-1	TRBV2	ATQPGGQIYGSSYNEQF
-	TRBJ1-2	TRBV7-9	ASSPPGYRDYGYT
TRBD1	TRBJ1-5	TRBV7-9	ASSDGNLDRGHQPQH
-	TRBJ1-1	TRBV11-2	ASSFKPSTMNTEAF
TRBD1	TRBJ1-2	TRBV6-1	ASSATGEGGYT
-	TRBJ2-5	TRBV18	ASSPSHFQETQY
-	TRBJ1-1	TRBV27	ASYPGMNTEAF
-	TRBJ2-2	TRBV5-4	ASSLAAIRVAGNTGELF
-	TRBJ1-2	TRBV5-5	ASSWEFGDYGYT
-	TRBJ1-2	TRBV3-1	ASSQGIGGLGSYGYT
TRBD2	TRBJ2-1	TRBV27	ASSYREGPEQF
TRBD2	TRBJ2-7	TRBV29-1	SVEGGAGGTYEQY
-	TRBJ1-5	TRBV6-5	ASSYFSPNQPQH
TRBD1	TRBJ2-7	TRBV7-8	AGQGVGEQY
-	TRBJ2-7	TRBV7-9	ASTSASYEQY
TRBD1	TRBJ2-4	TRBV3-1	ASSQDRMDRGFQNIQY
-	TRBJ2-7	TRBV14	ASSQEFGNYEQY
TRBD1	TRBJ2-1	TRBV15	ATSRDIGTGVHEQF
-	TRBJ1-1	TRBV15	ATSRDPPTFKNTEAF
-	TRBJ1-2	TRBV12-3/TRBV12-4	ASRAPEVPFLYGYT
TRBD2	TRBJ2-3	TRBV12-3/TRBV12-4	ASSRGLVVADTQY
-	TRBJ2-3	TRBV20-1	SARDRTFSTDTQY
-	TRBJ2-6	TRBV5-1	ASSLFQDSGANVLT
-	TRBJ1-5	TRBV18	ASSPTESNQPQH
-	TRBJ2-5	TRBV7-9	ASSLGEVRQETQY
-	TRBJ2-7	TRBV5-1	ASSFRDGRYEQY
-	TRBJ1-3	TRBV2	ASIPREGPGNTIY
-	TRBJ2-4	TRBV4-1	ASGVLAGRLNIQY
TRBD2	TRBJ2-7	TRBV27	ASSHGTSGYEQY
-	TRBJ1-5	TRBV5-1	ASSLSDSGNQPQH
-	TRBJ2-7	TRBV7-9	ASSPPLAPAYEQY
-	TRBJ1-6	TRBV5-1	ASRRTGGILSSPLH